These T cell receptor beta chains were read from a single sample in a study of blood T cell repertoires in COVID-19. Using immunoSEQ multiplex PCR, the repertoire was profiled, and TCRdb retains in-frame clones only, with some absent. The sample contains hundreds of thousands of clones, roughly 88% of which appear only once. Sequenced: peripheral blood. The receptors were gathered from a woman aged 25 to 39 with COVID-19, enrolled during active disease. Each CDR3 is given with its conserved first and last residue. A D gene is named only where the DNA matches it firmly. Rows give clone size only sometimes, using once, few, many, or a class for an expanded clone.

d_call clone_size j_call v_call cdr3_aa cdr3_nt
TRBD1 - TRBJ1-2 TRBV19 CASSEGASGVGYTF TGTGCCAGTAGTGAGGGGGCGTCGGGAGTTGGCTACACCTTC
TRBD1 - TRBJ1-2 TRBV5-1 CASSPGQGYGYTF TGCGCCAGCAGCCCTGGACAGGGCTATGGCTACACCTTC
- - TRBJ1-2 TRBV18 CASSPETGPYGYTF TGTGCCAGCTCACCAGAGACAGGCCCCTATGGCTACACCTTC
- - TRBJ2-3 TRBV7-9 CASSLSRLQLGVSTDTQYF TGTGCCAGCAGCTTATCCCGTCTACAGTTAGGGGTTAGCACAGATACGCAGTATTTT
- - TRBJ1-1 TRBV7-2 CASSLATGPNTEAFF TGTGCCAGCAGCTTAGCTACAGGACCGAACACTGAAGCTTTCTTT
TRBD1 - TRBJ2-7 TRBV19 CASSTRDRGNLGQYF TGTGCCAGTAGTACTCGGGACAGGGGAAATTTGGGGCAGTACTTC
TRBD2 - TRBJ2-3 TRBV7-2 CASSRRLAATDTQYF TGTGCCAGCAGCCGTAGACTAGCGGCCACAGATACGCAGTATTTT
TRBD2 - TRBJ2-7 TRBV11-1 CASSPGSGVYYEQYF TGTGCCAGCAGCCCCGGGAGCGGGGTATACTACGAGCAGTACTTC
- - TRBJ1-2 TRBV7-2 CASSLAEGGGYGYTF TGTGCCAGCAGCTTAGCGGAAGGGGGTGGCTATGGCTACACCTTC
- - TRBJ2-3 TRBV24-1 CATSDSQMGGLGTDTQYF TGTGCCACCAGTGATTCCCAGATGGGGGGGCTGGGCACAGATACGCAGTATTTT
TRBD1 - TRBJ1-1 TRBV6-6 CASSRGGTGDTEAFF TGTGCCAGCAGTCGCGGTGGGACAGGGGACACTGAAGCTTTCTTT
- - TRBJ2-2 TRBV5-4 CASSPSGNTGELFF TGTGCCAGCAGCCCCAGTGGGAACACCGGGGAGCTGTTTTTT
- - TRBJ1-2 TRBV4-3 CASSQDSEGTYGYTF TGCGCCAGCAGCCAAGATTCGGAGGGCACCTATGGCTACACCTTC
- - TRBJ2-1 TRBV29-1 CSVAQGSSYNEQFF TGCAGCGTTGCCCAGGGGAGCTCCTACAATGAGCAGTTCTTC
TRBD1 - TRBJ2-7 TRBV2 CASFTGQGSYEQYF TGTGCCAGCTTTACGGGACAGGGCTCCTACGAGCAGTACTTC
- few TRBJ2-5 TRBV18 CASSPTRQETQYF TGTGCCAGCTCGCCGACGAGGCAAGAGACCCAGTACTTC
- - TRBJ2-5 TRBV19 CARPPGSVPKTQYF TGTGCCAGGCCCCCGGGTAGCGTCCCTAAGACCCAGTACTTC
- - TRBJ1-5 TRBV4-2 CASAGGGGLNQPQHF TGTGCCAGCGCCGGAGGCGGGGGCTTAAATCAGCCCCAGCATTTT
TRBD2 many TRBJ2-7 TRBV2 CASSEREEVYEQYF TGTGCCAGCAGTGAACGGGAGGAGGTCTACGAGCAGTACTTC
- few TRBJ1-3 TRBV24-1 CATREAGTAGNTIYF TGTGCCACCCGCGAAGCGGGGACGGCTGGAAACACCATATATTTT
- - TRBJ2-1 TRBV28 CASSYRDEQFF TGTGCCAGCAGTTACAGGGATGAGCAGTTCTTC
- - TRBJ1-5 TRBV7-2 CASSLQESQPQHF TGTGCCAGCAGCCTACAGGAATCTCAGCCCCAGCATTTT
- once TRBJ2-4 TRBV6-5 CASSTTLAKNIQYF TGTGCCAGCAGTACCACTTTAGCCAAAAACATTCAGTACTTC
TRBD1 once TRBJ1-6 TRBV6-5 CASSLQGVWSPLHF TGTGCCAGCAGTCTCCAGGGGGTATGGTCACCCCTCCACTTT
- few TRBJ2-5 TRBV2 CASSESQPSGETQYF TGTGCCAGCAGTGAAAGCCAGCCGTCAGGGGAGACCCAGTACTTC
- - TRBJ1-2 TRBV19 CASSIRQRDITF TGTGCCAGTAGTATCCGTCAGCGGGATATCACCTTC
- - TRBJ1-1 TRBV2 CASSEALGGGTEAFF TGTGCCAGCAGTGAAGCGCTTGGAGGAGGGACTGAAGCTTTCTTT
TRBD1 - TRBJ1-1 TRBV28 CASSWGTGHTEAFF TGTGCCAGCAGTTGGGGGACAGGGCATACTGAAGCTTTCTTT
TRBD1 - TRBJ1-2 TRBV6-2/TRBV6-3 CASSRPPGQGTGYTF TGTGCCAGCAGCCGTCCCCCGGGACAGGGGACTGGCTACACCTTC
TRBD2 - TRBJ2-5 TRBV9 CASSLSAGGPQETQYF TGTGCCAGCAGCCTCTCAGCGGGAGGGCCTCAAGAGACCCAGTACTTC
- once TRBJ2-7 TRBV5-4 CASSLRGSEQYF TGTGCCAGCAGCTTGAGAGGTTCCGAGCAGTACTTC
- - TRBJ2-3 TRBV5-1 CASSFSDTTVDTQYF TGCGCCAGCAGCTTCTCGGACACTACCGTAGATACGCAGTATTTT
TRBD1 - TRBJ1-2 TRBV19 CASADRGYYGYTF TGTGCCAGCGCCGACAGGGGATACTATGGCTACACCTTC
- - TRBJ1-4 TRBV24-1 CATSDTQGRSKKLFF TGTGCCACCAGTGACACACAGGGCCGGTCGAAAAAACTGTTTTTT